This T cell receptor beta chain was obtained from a study of T cells in Graves' hyperthyroidism and ophthalmopathy. The wider study: Blood was drawn when the patient was first diagnosed and still untreated.

TCR beta CDR3 regions were amplified from RNA. An initial round of RT-PCR targeting the TCR CDR3 relied on the HTBI primer set. TCRdb re-called the multiplex PCR reads through MiXCR, storing one row per CDR3 protein. This sample has over 700,000 distinct CDR3 sequences, with around a sixth found just once. In this sample, this clonotype turned up a few times. The sequence was collected from a woman in her forties or fifties with Graves' hyperthyroidism that later progressed to Graves' ophthalmopathy. The sample consisted of blood.

The CDR3: CASSFVRGEAAVNSPLHF. CDR3 nucleotides: TGTGCCAGCAGCTTCGTTCGAGGGGAAGCGGCGGTGAATTCACCCCTCCACTTT. The genes are TRBV13 and TRBJ1-6, with a weak D call TRBD1 (5 bases). The ends were cut back, 3 bases at V and 7 bases at J, with 22 bases in the middle. This CDR3 has 18 residues. CDR1 is PRHDT, CDR2 FYEKMQ, per germline (reference sequence).